In this sample, the clone carrying this T cell receptor beta chain turned up once. Repertoires were generated with immunoSEQ multiplex PCR, while TCRdb's copy carries only in-frame clones and drops some. In the table there are about 130,000 clones, roughly 94% of which are singletons. These data come from a study of control samples from healthy donors and cancer patients. Germline V gives CDR1 SGHKS, CDR2 YYEKEE (reference sequence). V trimming: 4 bases; J trimming: 5 bases; junction bases outside the gene matches: 7. The CDR3 length is 15 residues. Sequenced input: PBMCs. The sequence was collected from a man between 60 and 75 years old with colorectal cancer. The chain recombines TRBV5-5 with TRBJ1-2, with 11 bases lining up with TRBD1. The CDR3 reads CASSPGQGAGYGYTF. In DNA, the CDR3 is TGTGCCAGCAGCCCCGGACAGGGGGCTGGGTATGGCTACACCTTC.